Described below is a single T cell receptor beta chain sequence and its context. What it binds is unknown. With V trimmed by 6 bases and J by 4 bases, 7 bases remained unmatched. In germline, CDR1 is MNHEY, CDR2 SVGAGI. This CDR3 contains 15 residues. The data were produced by immunoSEQ multiplex PCR, yet TCRdb's version contains in-frame clones alone and is incomplete. In the table there are more than 7,500 clones, around 78% of which are singletons. The data were taken from a study of chemoradiotherapy in HPV16-positive cancers. The study, taken as a whole, reports: For HPV16-positive patients, expanding HPV-responsive T cells associated with longer recurrence-free survival.

This receptor was identified in a human donor with HPV-associated anogenital cancer. The chain is built from TRBV6-5 and TRBJ1-4, with TRBD1 identical over 8 bases. Sample collection was performed from a patient who underwent chemoradiotherapy. As DNA, the CDR3 is TGTGCCAGCAGCCCCACGGGACAGGTTAATGAAAAACTGTTTTTT. This translates into CASSPTGQVNEKLFF.